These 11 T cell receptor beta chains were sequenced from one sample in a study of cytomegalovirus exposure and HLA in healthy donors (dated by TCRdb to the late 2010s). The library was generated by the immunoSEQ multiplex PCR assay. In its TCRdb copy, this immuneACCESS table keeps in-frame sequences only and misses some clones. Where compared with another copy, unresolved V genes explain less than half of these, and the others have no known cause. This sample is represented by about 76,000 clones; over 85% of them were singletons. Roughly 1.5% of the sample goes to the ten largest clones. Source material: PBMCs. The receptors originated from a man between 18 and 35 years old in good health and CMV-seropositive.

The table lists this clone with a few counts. CDR3: CASSGSRGRELSEAFF. For the CDR3, the DNA is TGTGCCAGCAGCGGATCCAGGGGGCGCGAATTATCTGAAGCTTTCTTT. The chain has TRBV28 and TRBJ1-1, with 8 bases fitting TRBD1. Germline trimming cut 6 bases from V and 6 bases from J; bases unmatched to any gene: 15. The CDR3 consists of 16 residues. Germline V lookup: CDR1 MDHEN, CDR2 SYDVKM.

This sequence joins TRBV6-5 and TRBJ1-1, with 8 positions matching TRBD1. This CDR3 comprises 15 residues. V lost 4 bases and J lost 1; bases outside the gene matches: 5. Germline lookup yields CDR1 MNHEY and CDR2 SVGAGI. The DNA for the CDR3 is TGTGCCAGCAGTTTAGTCGGGACAGGGAACACTGAAGCTTTCTTT. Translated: CASSLVGTGNTEAFF.

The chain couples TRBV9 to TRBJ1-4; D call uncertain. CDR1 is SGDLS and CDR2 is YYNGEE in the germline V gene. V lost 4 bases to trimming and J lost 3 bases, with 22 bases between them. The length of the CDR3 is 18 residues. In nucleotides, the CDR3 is TGTGCCAGCAGCCCCAGCCGCATCAGGTCGTCAGCTAATGAAAAACTGTTTTTT. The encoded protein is CASSPSRIRSSANEKLFF.

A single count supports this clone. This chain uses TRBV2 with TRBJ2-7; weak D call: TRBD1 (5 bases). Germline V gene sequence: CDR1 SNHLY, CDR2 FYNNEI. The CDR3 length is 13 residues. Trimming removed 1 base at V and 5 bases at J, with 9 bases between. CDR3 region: CASSEGWGNEQYF. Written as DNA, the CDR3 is TGTGCCAGCAGTGAAGGGTGGGGCAACGAGCAGTACTTC.

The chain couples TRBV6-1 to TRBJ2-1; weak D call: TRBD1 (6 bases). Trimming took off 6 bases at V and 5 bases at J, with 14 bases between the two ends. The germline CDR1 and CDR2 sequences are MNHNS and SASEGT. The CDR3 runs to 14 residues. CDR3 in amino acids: CASSGQTGHNEQFF. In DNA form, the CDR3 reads TGTGCCAGCAGCGGGCAAACAGGGCACAATGAGCAGTTCTTC.

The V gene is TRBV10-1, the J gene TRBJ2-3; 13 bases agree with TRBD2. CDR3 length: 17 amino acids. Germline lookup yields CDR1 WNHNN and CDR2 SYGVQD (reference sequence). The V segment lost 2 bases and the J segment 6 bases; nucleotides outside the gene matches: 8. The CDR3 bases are TGCGCCAGCAGTGAGCGGGGACTAGCGGGACGGGGGGATACGCAGTATTTT. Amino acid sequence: CASSERGLAGRGDTQYF.

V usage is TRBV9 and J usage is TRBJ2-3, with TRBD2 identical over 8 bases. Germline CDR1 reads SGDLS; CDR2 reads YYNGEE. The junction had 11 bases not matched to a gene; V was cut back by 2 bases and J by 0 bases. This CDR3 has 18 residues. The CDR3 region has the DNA TGTGCCAGCAGCGTGATTAGCGGGAACTTGGCGAGCACAGATACGCAGTATTTT. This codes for CASSVISGNLASTDTQYF. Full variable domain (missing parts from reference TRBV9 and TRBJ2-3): DSGVTQTPKHLITATGQRVTLRCSPRSGDLSVYWYQQSLDQGLQFLIQYYNGEERAKGNILERFSAQQFPDLHSELNLSSLELGDSALYFCASSVISGNLASTDTQYFGPGTRLTVL.

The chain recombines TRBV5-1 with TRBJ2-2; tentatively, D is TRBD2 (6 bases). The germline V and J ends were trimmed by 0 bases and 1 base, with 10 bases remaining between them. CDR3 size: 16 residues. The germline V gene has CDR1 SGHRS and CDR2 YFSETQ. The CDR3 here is CASSLELALNTGELFF. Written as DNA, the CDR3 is TGCGCCAGCAGCTTGGAACTAGCCCTGAACACCGGGGAGCTGTTTTTT.

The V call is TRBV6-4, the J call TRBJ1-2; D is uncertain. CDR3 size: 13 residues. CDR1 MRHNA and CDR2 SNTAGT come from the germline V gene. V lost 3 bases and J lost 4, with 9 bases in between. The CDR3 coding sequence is TGTGCCAGCAGTGATGGGCAGACCTATGGCTACACCTTC. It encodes CASSDGQTYGYTF.

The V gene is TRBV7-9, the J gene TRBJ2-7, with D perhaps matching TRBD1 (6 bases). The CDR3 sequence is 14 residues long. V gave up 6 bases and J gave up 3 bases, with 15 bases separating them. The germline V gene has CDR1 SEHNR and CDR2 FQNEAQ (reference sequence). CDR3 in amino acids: CASSSPGHHYEQYF. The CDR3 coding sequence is TGTGCCAGCAGTTCCCCGGGACACCACTACGAGCAGTACTTC.

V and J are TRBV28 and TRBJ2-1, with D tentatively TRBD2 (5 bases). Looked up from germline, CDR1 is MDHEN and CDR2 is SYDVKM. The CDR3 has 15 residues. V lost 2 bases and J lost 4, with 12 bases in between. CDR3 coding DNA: TGTGCCAGCAGTTTAATCGGGGTACAATACAATGAGCAGTTCTTC. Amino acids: CASSLIGVQYNEQFF. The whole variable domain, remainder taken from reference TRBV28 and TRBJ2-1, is DVKVTQSSRYLVKRTGEKVFLECVQDMDHENMFWYRQDPGLGLRLIYFSYDVKMKEKGDIPEGYSVSREKKERFSLILESASTNQTSMYLCASSLIGVQYNEQFFGPGTRLTVL.